The entry below gives a single TCR beta chain sequence along with its context. In the authors' workflow: Researchers report that nucleated cell counts were estimated from reference gene primer amplification. Here immunoSEQ multiplex PCR was the method, and the copy in TCRdb shows in-frame clones only, minus some. D and trimming were read from the DNA, whereas the V and J calls and clone size are those reported in that table. The table records some 80,000 clones, 65% to 85% of them present only once. This sample stems from a study of blood T cell repertoires in COVID-19. Overall study context: Material from acute and convalescent COVID-19 was sourced from the United States, Italy and Spain. From T cells, B-cell-depleted T cells, or PBMCs came the material, which was cDNA or gDNA.

V shed 6 bases and J shed 2 bases, with 15 bases lying between them. In germline, CDR1 is SGHDT, CDR2 YYEEEE. The CDR3 runs to 15 residues. Sequencing used peripheral blood. The sequence derives from a man aged 55 to 70 with active or convalescent COVID-19. The gene calls are TRBV5-6 and TRBJ2-1, with a weak D call TRBD1 (6 bases). The CDR3 DNA reads as TGTGCCAGCAATACAGGGTCCCGTACCTACAATGAGCAGTTCTTC. This translates into CASNTGSRTYNEQFF.